These 29 T cell receptor beta chains came from one sample sequenced in a study of T cell responses to AZD1222 COVID-19 vaccine. Profiling relied on immunoSEQ multiplex PCR, and the TCRdb table lists in-frame clones only, not all of them. This table holds under 150,000 clones, approximately 92% found once. The specimen was peripheral blood, collected 28 days after the second AZD1222 dose. These receptors originate from an adult who received the AZD1222 COVID-19 vaccine.

The chain carries TRBV9 and TRBJ1-2; tentatively, D is TRBD1 (6 bases). CDR3 size: 15 residues. Germline CDR1 is SGDLS and CDR2 is YYNGEE. Trimming took 5 bases from V and 1 from J, leaving 15 bases between them. CDR3 loop: CASSEGQINNYGYTF. CDR3 DNA sequence: TGTGCCAGCAGTGAGGGACAAATCAATAACTATGGCTACACCTTC.

V usage is TRBV6-2 or TRBV6-3 and J usage is TRBJ2-1, with 10 bases that match TRBD2. The CDR3 is made up of 17 amino acids. Trimming at V came to 5 bases and at J to 6 bases, leaving 13 bases not matched to a gene. Per the germline V gene, CDR1 is MNHEY and CDR2 is SVGEGT. For the CDR3, the DNA is TGTGCCAGCAGTAGCGGACTAGCGGAGTGGGCTCTCAATGAGCAGTTCTTC. Residues: CASSSGLAEWALNEQFF.

The genes are TRBV7-2 and TRBJ2-1; D is unresolved. Germline loops: CDR1 SGHTA, CDR2 FQGNSA. The CDR3 is made up of 12 amino acids. V lost 5 bases and J lost 6, with 8 bases in between. The CDR3, as DNA: TGTGCCAGCAGCCTGGCGTTCAATGAGCAGTTCTTC. Amino acid sequence: CASSLAFNEQFF.

The chain employs TRBV29-1 and TRBJ2-7; TRBD1 matches 7 bases. Trimming took 1 base from V and 7 from J; bases not matched to a gene: 7. The CDR3 extends over 13 amino acids. From germline, CDR1 is SQVTM and CDR2 ANQGSEA. The CDR3 is CSVEVSGGSEQYF. CDR3 nucleotides: TGCAGCGTTGAAGTTTCAGGGGGAAGTGAGCAGTACTTC.

The V gene is TRBV7-3, the J gene TRBJ2-1; the match to TRBD2 covers 16 bases. Per the germline V gene, CDR1 is SGHTA and CDR2 is FQGTGA. The CDR3 loop spans 19 amino acids. The V segment lost 5 bases and the J segment 0 bases; nucleotides outside the gene matches: 7. The DNA of the CDR3 is TGTGCCAGCAGCCCAAAAGGGACTAGCGGGAGGGCCTCCTACAATGAGCAGTTCTTC. Residues: CASSPKGTSGRASYNEQFF.

The genes are TRBV28 and TRBJ1-4; 10 nucleotides line up with TRBD1. Germline CDR1 and CDR2: MDHEN and SYDVKM. This CDR3 region has 17 residues. The V segment lost 4 bases and the J segment 3 bases; nucleotides outside the gene matches: 8. The CDR3 nucleotides are TGTGCCAGCAGTTCCCCGGGACAGGGGAAGTCTAATGAAAAACTGTTTTTT. This sequence encodes CASSSPGQGKSNEKLFF.

This clone occurred once. The chain employs TRBV4-3 and TRBJ2-7; 12 nucleotides align to TRBD2. V was pared by 3 bases and J by 2 bases, with 8 bases of the junction left unmatched. Germline CDR1 and CDR2: LGHNA and YSLEER. CDR3 length equals 17 residues. In DNA form, the CDR3 reads TGCGCCAGCAGCCAGGGTTATCTAGCGGGAGGGCCCTACGAGCAGTACTTC. Protein sequence: CASSQGYLAGGPYEQYF.

This rearrangement joins TRBV12-5 to TRBJ1-1; weak D call: TRBD1 (5 bases). With 0 bases removed from V and 1 base from J, the gap between germline ends came to 15 bases. The CDR3 covers 17 residues. Looked up from germline, CDR1 is LGHNT and CDR2 is FRNRAP. The DNA of the CDR3 is TGTGCTAGTGGTTTGGTAACAGGAAGGAAAGAGAACACTGAAGCTTTCTTT. Amino acids: CASGLVTGRKENTEAFF.

The rearrangement links TRBV6-1 to TRBJ2-7; the D gene is possibly TRBD2 (6 bases). CDR1 is MNHNS and CDR2 is SASEGT in the germline V gene. The CDR3 loop spans 14 amino acids. Trimming removed 3 bases from V and 0 bases from J, with 9 bases in between. The CDR3 loop is CASSDSGISYEQYF. The CDR3 DNA is TGTGCCAGCAGTGATAGCGGCATCTCCTACGAGCAGTACTTC.

This chain uses TRBV7-2 with TRBJ2-1, with D possibly matching TRBD2 (5 bases). The CDR3 runs 14 residues. The V gene lost 5 bases and the J gene lost 4 bases, with 12 bases spanning the gap. Germline V gives CDR1 SGHTA, CDR2 FQGNSA. DNA of the CDR3: TGTGCCAGCAGCACCAGCGGATTTTACAATGAGCAGTTCTTC. This gives the protein CASSTSGFYNEQFF. Full variable domain (outside the CDR3, taken from reference TRBV7-2 and TRBJ2-1): GAGVSQSPSNKVTEKGKDVELRCDPISGHTALYWYRQSLGQGLEFLIYFQGNSAPDKSGLPSDRFSAERTGGSVSTLTIQRTQQEDSAVYLCASSTSGFYNEQFFGPGTRLTVL.

The chain is built from TRBV5-6 and TRBJ1-3; the D is unclear. Deletions cut 0 bases from V and 0 bases from J, with 7 bases between. Per germline, CDR1 SGHDT and CDR2 YYEEEE. The CDR3 runs 15 residues. The CDR3 DNA reads as TGTGCCAGCAGCTTGGTCGGCAGCTCTGGAAACACCATATATTTT. Translated, it gives CASSLVGSSGNTIYF.

The chain recombines TRBV30 with TRBJ1-1, with D possibly matching TRBD1 (5 bases). V lost 5 bases to trimming and J lost 1 base, with 29 bases between them. This CDR3 contains 19 residues. Germline lookup yields CDR1 GTSNPN and CDR2 SVGIG (reference sequence). CDR3 DNA: TGTGCCTGGGGTCCGGGACTCCCGTTCCGGGTGAAGGGGAACACTGAAGCTTTCTTT. It codes for CAWGPGLPFRVKGNTEAFF. Full variable domain (outside the CDR3, taken from reference TRBV30 and TRBJ1-1): SQTIHQWPATLVQPVGSPLSLECTVEGTSNPNLYWYRQAAGRGLQLLFYSVGIGQISSEVPQNLSASRPQDRQFILSSKKLLLSDSGFYLCAWGPGLPFRVKGNTEAFFGQGTRLTVV.

The chain carries TRBV27 and TRBJ1-5; the D is unclear. Looked up from germline, CDR1 is MNHEY and CDR2 is SMNVEV (reference sequence). Trimming pared 0 bases from V and 7 bases from J, leaving 7 bases between. This CDR3 comprises 13 residues. Here the CDR3 reads CASSLSGGQPQHF. CDR3 nucleotide sequence: TGTGCCAGCAGTTTATCGGGAGGGCAGCCCCAGCATTTT.

This chain links TRBV5-4 with TRBJ2-7, with TRBD1 as a possible D gene (6 bases). This CDR3 is 15 amino acids long. V was pared by 0 bases and J by 2 bases, with 12 bases between. Per the germline V gene, CDR1 is SGHNT and CDR2 is YYREEE (reference sequence). CDR3 sequence (DNA): TGTGCCAGCAGCTTGGACAGGGTGGGGCCCTACGAGCAGTACTTC. This translates into CASSLDRVGPYEQYF.

This chain links TRBV11-2 with TRBJ2-2; 10 bases map to TRBD1. The CDR3 is made up of 16 amino acids. From germline, CDR1 is SGHAT and CDR2 FQNNGV. J gave up 1 base and V 5 bases, and 4 bases lay outside the gene matches. The chain's CDR3 is CASSLTGGQNTGELFF. CDR3 coding DNA: TGTGCCAGCAGCCTGACAGGGGGCCAGAACACCGGGGAGCTGTTTTTT. The full variable domain, rest sourced from reference TRBV11-2 and TRBJ2-2, is EAGVAQSPRYKIIEKRQSVAFWCNPISGHATLYWYQQILGQGPKLLIQFQNNGVVDDSQLPKDRFSAERLKGVDSTLKIQPAKLEDSAVYLCASSLTGGQNTGELFFGEGSRLTVL.

The genes are TRBV28 and TRBJ2-5; the D gene could be TRBD1 or TRBD2 (5 bases each). V was shortened by 2 bases and J by 4 bases, with 14 bases between the two germline ends. CDR3 length: 15 amino acids. CDR1 and CDR2 (germline): MDHEN, SYDVKM. The CDR3 sequence is CASSLGGSRVETQYF. The CDR3 bases are TGTGCCAGCAGTTTAGGGGGTAGCCGGGTAGAGACCCAGTACTTC.

The rearrangement joins TRBV28 to TRBJ1-2; unclear D gene. Trimming left V 5 bases short and J 3 bases short, with 13 bases between. Germline loops: CDR1 MDHEN, CDR2 SYDVKM. The CDR3 has 14 amino acids. In DNA form, the CDR3 reads TGTGCCAGCAGTCTCCGGGAACTTTACTATGGCTACACCTTC. It is translated as CASSLRELYYGYTF.

The CDR3 is CASRGDSRRTEAFF. DNA for the CDR3: TGTGCCAGCAGGGGGGACAGTCGGCGCACTGAAGCTTTCTTT. The genes are TRBV27 and TRBJ1-1, with TRBD1 identical over 7 bases. Trimming took 6 bases from V and 4 from J; bases not matched to a gene: 8. Germline V lookup: CDR1 MNHEY, CDR2 SMNVEV (reference sequence). This CDR3 spans 14 amino acids.

The V gene is TRBV15, the J gene TRBJ2-2, with TRBD2 matching 10 bases. Germline lookup yields CDR1 LNHNV and CDR2 YYDKDF (reference sequence). The CDR3 is 17 residues long. Losses at the gene ends were 1 base for V and 8 bases for J; bases not matched to a gene: 10. CDR3: CATSRGASLAGDGELFF. CDR3 bases: TGTGCCACCAGCAGAGGAGCGTCCCTAGCGGGAGATGGGGAGCTGTTTTTT.

The V and J genes are TRBV7-2 and TRBJ1-6; 8 nucleotides agree with TRBD1. J lost 9 bases, V lost 4 bases, and 8 bases had no gene match. Germline V gene lookup returns CDR1 SGHTA and CDR2 FQGNSA. This CDR3 has 15 amino acids. The CDR3 spells CASSSDYRGGSPLHF. CDR3 bases: TGTGCCAGCAGCTCCGACTACAGGGGGGGTTCACCCCTCCACTTT.

CDR3 in DNA: TGTGCCAGCACTGTAGCCGGGACAGGGGTTTATGAGCAGTTCTTC. This sequence encodes CASTVAGTGVYEQFF. The V call is TRBV3-1 (or the pseudogene TRBV3-2), the J call TRBJ2-1, with 10 bases aligning to TRBD1. CDR1 and CDR2 from the germline V gene are LGHDT and YNNKEL (reference sequence). The ends lost 7 bases at V and 8 bases at J; junction bases unmatched: 11. This CDR3 has 15 residues.

This clone was recorded a few times. The rearrangement links TRBV5-1 to TRBJ1-2; possible D gene TRBD1, 6 bases. The V end was cut by 6 bases, the J end by 6 bases, with 18 bases between. The CDR3 totals 14 residues. The germline V gene encodes CDR1 SGHRS and CDR2 YFSETQ. The CDR3 region is CASNYGGRGDGYTF. In DNA, the CDR3 is TGCGCCAGCAACTATGGGGGGCGCGGTGATGGCTACACCTTC.

This chain connects TRBV19 to TRBJ1-6; 7 bases are shared with TRBD1. J was trimmed by 9 bases and V by 5 bases; bases with no gene match: 10. This CDR3 spans 15 amino acids. The germline CDR1 and CDR2 sequences are LNHDA and SQIVND (reference sequence). The CDR3 is CASSPGQRAGSPLHF. DNA for the CDR3: TGTGCCAGTAGTCCGGGACAGCGGGCCGGTTCACCCCTCCACTTT.

The V gene is TRBV25-1, the J gene TRBJ1-2; 11 positions match TRBD1. Per the germline V gene, CDR1 is MGHDK and CDR2 is SYGVNS. The CDR3 sequence is 13 residues long. V lost 8 bases and J lost 8; bases outside the gene matches: 7. The CDR3 DNA is TGTGCCAGCGGACAGGGGGCCTTTGGAGGCTACACCTTC. Protein: CASGQGAFGGYTF.

J is TRBJ2-3 and V is TRBV9; the D gene is possibly TRBD2 (6 bases). This CDR3 region has 15 residues. Germline CDR1 reads SGDLS; CDR2 reads YYNGEE. The V end lost 1 base, the J end lost 3 bases, and 12 bases lay between the germline ends. The CDR3 region is CASSVRPRETDTQYF. The CDR3 nucleotides read TGTGCCAGCAGCGTAAGGCCCCGGGAGACAGATACGCAGTATTTT.

The chain recombines TRBV6-4 with TRBJ2-1, with 10 bases lining up with TRBD2. This CDR3 spans 17 amino acids. Germline V gene data show CDR1 as MRHNA and CDR2 as SNTAGT. V gave up 1 base and J gave up 8 bases; unmatched junction bases: 11. DNA for the CDR3: TGTGCCAGCAGTGACTGGAATAAGCGGGAGGGCCGCCATGAGCAGTTCTTC. Amino acid sequence: CASSDWNKREGRHEQFF.

CDR3 DNA: TGCGCCAGCAGCTTGGACAGGGTCTCGACGCAGTTCTTC. Its protein product is CASSLDRVSTQFF. V usage is TRBV5-1 and J usage is TRBJ2-1; D perhaps matches TRBD1 (6 bases). This CDR3 is built from 13 residues. Germline V gene lookup returns CDR1 SGHRS and CDR2 YFSETQ. V lost 0 bases, J lost 12 bases, and 13 bases lay in between. Looking up the rest from reference TRBV5-1 and TRBJ2-1 gives the full variable domain: KAGVTQTPRYLIKTRGQQVTLSCSPISGHRSVSWYQQTPGQGLQFLFEYFSETQRNKGNFPGRFSGRQFSNSRSEMNVSTLELGDSALYLCASSLDRVSTQFFGPGTRLTVL.

The chain employs TRBV12-3 or TRBV12-4 and TRBJ1-3; D gene ambiguous. Between the trimmed V and J ends, which lost 6 bases and 0 bases, there was a span of 3 bases. The CDR3 runs 12 residues. CDR3 loop: CASSPSGNTIYF. The DNA for the CDR3 is TGTGCCAGCAGCCCCTCTGGAAACACCATATATTTT.

The chain uses TRBV6-6 and TRBJ1-6, with TRBD1 as a possible D gene (5 bases). CDR3 size: 17 residues. With 5 bases removed from V and 0 bases from J, the gap between germline ends came to 14 bases. The germline CDR1 and CDR2 sequences are MNHNY and SVGAGI (reference sequence). This chain's CDR3 is CASSPRGASSYNSPLHF. The CDR3 coding sequence is TGTGCCAGCAGTCCAAGGGGAGCGAGCTCCTATAATTCACCCCTCCACTTT.